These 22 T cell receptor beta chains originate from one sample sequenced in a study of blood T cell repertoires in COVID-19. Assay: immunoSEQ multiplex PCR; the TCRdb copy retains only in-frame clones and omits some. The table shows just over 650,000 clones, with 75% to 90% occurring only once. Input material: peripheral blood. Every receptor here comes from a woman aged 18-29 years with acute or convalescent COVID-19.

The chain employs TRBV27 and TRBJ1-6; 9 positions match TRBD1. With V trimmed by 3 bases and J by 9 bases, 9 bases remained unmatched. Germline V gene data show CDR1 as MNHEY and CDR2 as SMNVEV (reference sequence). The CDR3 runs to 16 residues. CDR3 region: CASSFGTGSLGSPLHF. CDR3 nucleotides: TGTGCCAGCAGTTTTGGGACAGGGTCGTTGGGTTCACCCCTCCACTTT.

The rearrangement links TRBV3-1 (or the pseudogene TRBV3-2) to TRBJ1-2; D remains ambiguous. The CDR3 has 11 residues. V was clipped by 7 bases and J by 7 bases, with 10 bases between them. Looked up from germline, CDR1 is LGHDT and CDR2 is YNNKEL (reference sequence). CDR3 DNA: TGTGCCAGCATGGCGGCAAGTGGCTACACCTTC. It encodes CASMAASGYTF.

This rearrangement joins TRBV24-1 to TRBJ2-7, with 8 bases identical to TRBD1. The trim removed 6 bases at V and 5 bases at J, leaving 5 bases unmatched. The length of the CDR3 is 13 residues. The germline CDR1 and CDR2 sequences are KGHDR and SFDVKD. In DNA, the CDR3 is TGTGCCACCAGTAAGCAGGGGGCTAACGAGCAGTACTTC. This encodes CATSKQGANEQYF.

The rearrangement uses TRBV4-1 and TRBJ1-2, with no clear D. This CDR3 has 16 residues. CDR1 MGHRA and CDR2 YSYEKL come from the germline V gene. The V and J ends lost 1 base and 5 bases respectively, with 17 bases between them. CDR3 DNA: TGCGCCAGCAGCCAAGGATCTTTAGTGAGGGATTATGGCTACACCTTC. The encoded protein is CASSQGSLVRDYGYTF.

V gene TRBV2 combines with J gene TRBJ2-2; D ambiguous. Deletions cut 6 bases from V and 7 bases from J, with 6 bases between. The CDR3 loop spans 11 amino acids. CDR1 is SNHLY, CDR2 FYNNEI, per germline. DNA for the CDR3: TGTGCCAGCAGGCGCATCGGGGAGCTGTTTTTT. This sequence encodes CASRRIGELFF.

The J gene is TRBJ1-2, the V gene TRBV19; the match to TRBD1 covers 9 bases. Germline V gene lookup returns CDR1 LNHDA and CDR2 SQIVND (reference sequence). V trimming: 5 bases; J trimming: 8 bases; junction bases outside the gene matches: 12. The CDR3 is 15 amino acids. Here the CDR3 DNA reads TGTGCCAGTAGTGGGGCCGGGGACAGGGTGGTCGGCTACACCTTC. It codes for CASSGAGDRVVGYTF.

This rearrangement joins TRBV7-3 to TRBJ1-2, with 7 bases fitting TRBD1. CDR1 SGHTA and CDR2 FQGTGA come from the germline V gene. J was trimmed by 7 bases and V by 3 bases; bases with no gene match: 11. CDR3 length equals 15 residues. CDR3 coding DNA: TGTGCCAGCAGCTTTGGGAGACAGGGACTCGGTGGCTACACCTTC. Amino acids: CASSFGRQGLGGYTF.

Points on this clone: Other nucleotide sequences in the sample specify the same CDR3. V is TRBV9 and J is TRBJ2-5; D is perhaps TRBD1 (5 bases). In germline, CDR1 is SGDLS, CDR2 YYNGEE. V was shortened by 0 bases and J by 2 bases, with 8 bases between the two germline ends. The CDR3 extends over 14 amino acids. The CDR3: CASSVGQGQETQYF. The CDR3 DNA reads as TGTGCCAGCAGCGTAGGGCAGGGACAAGAGACCCAGTACTTC.

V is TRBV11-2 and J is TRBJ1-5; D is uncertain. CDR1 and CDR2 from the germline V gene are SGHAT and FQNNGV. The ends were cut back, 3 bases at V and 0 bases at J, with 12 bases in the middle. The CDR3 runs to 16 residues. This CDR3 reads CASSFGEGYSNQPQHF. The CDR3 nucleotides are TGTGCCAGCAGCTTTGGAGAGGGTTATAGCAATCAGCCCCAGCATTTT.

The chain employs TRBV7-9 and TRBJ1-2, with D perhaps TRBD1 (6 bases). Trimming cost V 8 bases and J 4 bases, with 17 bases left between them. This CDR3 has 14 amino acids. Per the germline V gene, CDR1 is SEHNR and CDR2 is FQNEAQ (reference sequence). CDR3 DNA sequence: TGTGCCAGCGGTTTTTCACAGGGCTCCTATGGCTACACCTTC. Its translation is CASGFSQGSYGYTF.

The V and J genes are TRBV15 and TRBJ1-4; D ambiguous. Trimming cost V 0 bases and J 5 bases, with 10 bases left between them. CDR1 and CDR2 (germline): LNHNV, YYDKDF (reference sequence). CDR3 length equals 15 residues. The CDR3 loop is CATSRDSSGNEKLFF. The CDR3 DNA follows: TGTGCCACCAGCAGAGATAGTTCCGGGAATGAAAAACTGTTTTTT.

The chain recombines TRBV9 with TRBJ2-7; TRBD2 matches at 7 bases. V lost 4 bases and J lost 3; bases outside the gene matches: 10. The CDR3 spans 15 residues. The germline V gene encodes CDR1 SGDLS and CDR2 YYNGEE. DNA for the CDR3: TGTGCCAGCAGCCCGGGCCCAGCGGGGAACTACGAGCAGTACTTC. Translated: CASSPGPAGNYEQYF.

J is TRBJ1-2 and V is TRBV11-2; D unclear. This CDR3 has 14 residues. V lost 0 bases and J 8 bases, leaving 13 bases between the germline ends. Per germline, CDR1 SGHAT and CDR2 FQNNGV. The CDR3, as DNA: TGTGCCAGCAGCTTAGATGTGGTGGCGGGGGGCTACACCTTC. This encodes CASSLDVVAGGYTF.

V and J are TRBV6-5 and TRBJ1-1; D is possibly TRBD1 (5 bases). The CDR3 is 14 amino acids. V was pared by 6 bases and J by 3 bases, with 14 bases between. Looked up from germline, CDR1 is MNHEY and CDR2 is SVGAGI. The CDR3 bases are TGTGCCAGCAGAAGGGGCCGCCCCGACACTGAAGCTTTCTTT. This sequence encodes CASRRGRPDTEAFF.

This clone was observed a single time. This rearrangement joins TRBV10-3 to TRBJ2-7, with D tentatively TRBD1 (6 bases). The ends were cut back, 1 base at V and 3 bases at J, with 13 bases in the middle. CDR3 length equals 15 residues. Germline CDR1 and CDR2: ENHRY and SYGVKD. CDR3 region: CAISEFMTGHYEQYF. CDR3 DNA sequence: TGTGCCATCAGTGAGTTCATGACAGGTCACTACGAGCAGTACTTC.

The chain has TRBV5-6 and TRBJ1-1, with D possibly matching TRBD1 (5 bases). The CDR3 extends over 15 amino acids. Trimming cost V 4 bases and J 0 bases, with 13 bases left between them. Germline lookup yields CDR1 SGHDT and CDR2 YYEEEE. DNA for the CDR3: TGTGCCAGCAGCCCGGGGGTAGGAATGAACACTGAAGCTTTCTTT. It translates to CASSPGVGMNTEAFF.

DNA for the CDR3: TGTGCCAGCAGCGTAGCGGACGGCGGGGAGGGCTACACCTTC. This codes for CASSVADGGEGYTF. The V call is TRBV9, the J call TRBJ1-2; D is unclear. V lost 0 bases to trimming and J lost 8 bases, with 14 bases between them. This CDR3 has 14 amino acids. Germline assignment: CDR1 SGDLS and CDR2 YYNGEE.

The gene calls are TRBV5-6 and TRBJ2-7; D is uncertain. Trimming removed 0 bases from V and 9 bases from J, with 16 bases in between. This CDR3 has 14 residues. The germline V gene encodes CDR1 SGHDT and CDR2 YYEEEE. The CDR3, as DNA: TGTGCCAGCAGCTTGGCCGGTAGTGTCTATGGGCAGTACTTC. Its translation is CASSLAGSVYGQYF.

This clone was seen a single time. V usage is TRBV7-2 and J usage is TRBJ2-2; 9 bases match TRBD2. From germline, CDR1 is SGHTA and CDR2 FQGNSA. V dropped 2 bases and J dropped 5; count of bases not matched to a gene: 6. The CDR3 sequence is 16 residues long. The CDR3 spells CASSLRRGGRTGELFF. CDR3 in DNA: TGTGCCAGCAGCTTAAGGCGGGGGGGCCGTACCGGGGAGCTGTTTTTT. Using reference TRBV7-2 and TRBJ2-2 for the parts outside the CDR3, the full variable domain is GAGVSQSPSNKVTEKGKDVELRCDPISGHTALYWYRQSLGQGLEFLIYFQGNSAPDKSGLPSDRFSAERTGGSVSTLTIQRTQQEDSAVYLCASSLRRGGRTGELFFGEGSRLTVL.

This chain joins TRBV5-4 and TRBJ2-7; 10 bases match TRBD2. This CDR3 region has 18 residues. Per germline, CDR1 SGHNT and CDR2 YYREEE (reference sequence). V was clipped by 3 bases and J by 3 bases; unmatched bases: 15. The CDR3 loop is CASSSRVVAGGRDYEQYF. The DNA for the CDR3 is TGTGCCAGCAGCTCGCGAGTGGTAGCGGGGGGAAGGGACTACGAGCAGTACTTC.

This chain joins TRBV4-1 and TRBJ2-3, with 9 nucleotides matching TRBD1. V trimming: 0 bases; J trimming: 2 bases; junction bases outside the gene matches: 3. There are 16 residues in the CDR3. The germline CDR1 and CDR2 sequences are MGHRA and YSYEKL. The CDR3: CASSQEGTGYTDTQYF. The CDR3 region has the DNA TGCGCCAGCAGCCAAGAGGGGACAGGGTACACAGATACGCAGTATTTT.

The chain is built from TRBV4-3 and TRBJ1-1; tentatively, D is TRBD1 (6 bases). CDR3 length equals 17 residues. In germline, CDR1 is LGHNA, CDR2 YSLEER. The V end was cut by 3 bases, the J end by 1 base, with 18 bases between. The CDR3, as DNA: TGCGCCAGCAGCCAGATGTGGGGGCCAGGTGGGAACACTGAAGCTTTCTTT. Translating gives CASSQMWGPGGNTEAFF.